Included here is one T cell receptor beta chain sequence, with context. Its antigen is still unknown. This sample was included in a study of T cell repertoires in cytomegalovirus infection. As for the study in general: TCR beta signatures that were public indicated CMV infection and matching HLA type. The study, taken as a whole, reports: Dominant in the ex vivo response were TCR beta clonotypes restricted by HLA-C and specific for CMV.

TCRdb independently ran MiXCR on the reads; one entry per CDR3 protein. The repertoire holds roughly 500,000 distinct CDR3 sequences, more than 30% seen once, with under 20% in the top ten. The V gene's germline CDR1 is SGHVS and CDR2 FQNEAQ. V lost 8 bases, J lost 6 bases, and 10 bases stayed unmatched. This CDR3 is built from 15 residues. This sequence originates from a human donor in good health (CMV status not recorded). Some clones in this sample may be carry-over from other donors' samples. The specimen comprised cultured PBMCs, sampled from culture after CMV antigen stimulation. This chain connects TRBV7-8 to TRBJ2-1, with TRBD2 matching 10 bases. The CDR3 spells CASRRRTSGTNEQFF. CDR3 in DNA: TGTGCCAGCCGGCGACGGACTAGCGGAACCAATGAGCAGTTCTTC.